This TCR beta chain was identified during a study of blood T cell repertoires in COVID-19. TCRdb keeps only in-frame clones here, not all; method: immunoSEQ multiplex PCR. The table has around 250,000 clones, more than 75% seen once. V was clipped by 3 bases and J by 7 bases, with 22 bases between them. Germline CDR1 reads DFQATT; CDR2 reads SNEGSKA (reference sequence). CDR3 length: 15 amino acids. The genes are TRBV20-1 and TRBJ2-7, with D unclear. This TCR was recovered from a woman aged 60-70 years who had recovered from COVID-19. Sequenced sample: peripheral blood. In DNA form, the CDR3 reads TGCAGTGCTAGTATGCCCTCCCGGTTCTCTAGTGAGCAGTACTTC. Its translation: CSASMPSRFSSEQYF.